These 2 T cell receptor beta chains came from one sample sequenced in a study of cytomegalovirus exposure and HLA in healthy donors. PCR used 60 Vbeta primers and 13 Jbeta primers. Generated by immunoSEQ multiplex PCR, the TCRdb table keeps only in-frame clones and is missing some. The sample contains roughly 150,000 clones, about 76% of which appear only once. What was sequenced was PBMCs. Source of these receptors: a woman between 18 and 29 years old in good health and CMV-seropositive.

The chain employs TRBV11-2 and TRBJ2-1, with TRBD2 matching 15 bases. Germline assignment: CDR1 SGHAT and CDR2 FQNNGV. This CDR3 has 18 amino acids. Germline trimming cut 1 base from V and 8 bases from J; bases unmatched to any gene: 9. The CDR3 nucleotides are TGTGCCAGCAGCTTAGTAGGACTAGCGGGGGGGTTTAGGGATGAGCAGTTCTTC. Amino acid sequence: CASSLVGLAGGFRDEQFF.

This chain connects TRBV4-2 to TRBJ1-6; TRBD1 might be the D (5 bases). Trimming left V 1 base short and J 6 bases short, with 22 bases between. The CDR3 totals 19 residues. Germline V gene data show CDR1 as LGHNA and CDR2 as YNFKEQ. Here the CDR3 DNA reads TGTGCCAGCAGCCAAGCAGCCATGACAGTTTCCTACAGTAATTCACCCCTCCACTTT. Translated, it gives CASSQAAMTVSYSNSPLHF.